This TCR beta chain was obtained from a study of CD4 T cells in relation to SARS-CoV-2 and coronaviruses. Overall study context: TCR beta CDR3s were sequenced after approximately ten-day antigen culture of PBMCs. Study findings and constraints: Monoreactive clones expanded significantly more to SARS-CoV-2 than crossreactive clones did. In around 67% of donors, memory CD4+ clonotypes crossrecognized SARS-CoV-2 and at least one common cold coronavirus spike.

Produced via immunoSEQ multiplex PCR; TCRdb's table is partial and in-frame only. The data show 9,500 to 15,000 clones, about 78% seen once. A word on this clone: The target antigen is unknown.

Germline V gene data show CDR1 as LNHDA and CDR2 as SQIVND (reference sequence). V dropped 1 base and J dropped 4 bases, with 11 bases sitting between them. This CDR3 spans 14 amino acids. The unexposed donors gave CD4+ T cells in about 2011-2019, prior to COVID-19. Isolation of CD4+ T cells took place after roughly nine days in culture. Cells permitting, SARS-CoV-2 S/N and four cold-coronavirus spikes were tested on unexposed-donor CD4+ T cells. This chain links TRBV19 with TRBJ2-7; D remains unclear. The source is a human donor in good health. The material sequenced was CD4+ T cells from PBMCs, cultured in vitro. This chain's CDR3 is CASSIGLSRYEQYF. CDR3 sequence (DNA): TGTGCCAGTAGTATAGGCTTAAGCCGTTACGAGCAGTACTTC.